These 13 T cell receptor beta chains were all obtained from the same sample, sequenced in a study of T cells expressing NK-cell markers. TCRdb re-called the 5' RACE reads and gives one entry per CDR3 protein, without DNA. The sample totals 400,000 to 550,000 distinct CDR3 sequences; its top ten clones hold 7.3%. The sequencing input was blood T cells: a sorted CD56 or NKG2C T cell subset, CD4+ or CD8+ T cells, or bulk PBMC T cells (not recorded which). Every receptor here comes from a woman aged 18-69 years in good health.

The rearrangement joins TRBV12-3 or TRBV12-4 to TRBJ1-4; TCRdb reports TRBD1, a call that lacks DNA to check it against. CDR3 length: 14 residues. This CDR3 reads CASSRGQKGEKLFF.

The chain is built from TRBV29-1 and TRBJ2-1; the D call from TCRdb, TRBD1, cannot be confirmed without DNA. The CDR3 contains 13 residues. Germline CDR1 SQVTM, CDR2 ANQGSEA. This CDR3 reads CSVSGASYNEQFF.

The chain couples TRBV20-1 to TRBJ2-1; as DNA is missing, the TRBD2 call by TCRdb cannot be tested. CDR3 size: 16 residues. The germline V gene has CDR1 DFQATT and CDR2 SNEGSKA (reference sequence). The CDR3 loop reads CSARDPTSGSYNEQFF.

The chain carries TRBV6-5 and TRBJ2-1; with no DNA, the TCRdb D assignment of TRBD2 cannot be verified. The germline V gene encodes CDR1 MNHEY and CDR2 SVGAGI. CDR3 size: 16 residues. The CDR3: CASSSSGLPNYNEQFF.

The J gene is TRBJ2-1, the V gene TRBV6-5; with no DNA, the TCRdb D assignment of TRBD2 cannot be verified. From germline, CDR1 is MNHEY and CDR2 SVGAGI. This CDR3 region has 18 residues. The chain's CDR3 is CASSYALGPPPNTNEQFF.

The rearrangement links TRBV4-3 to TRBJ1-6. The germline V gene has CDR1 LGHNA and CDR2 YSLEER. CDR3 length: 17 residues. The CDR3 loop is CASSQEVQGSYNSPLHF.

The chain has TRBV29-1 and TRBJ2-1; TCRdb selects TRBD1, and the lack of DNA leaves this call unchecked. Germline V gives CDR1 SQVTM, CDR2 ANQGSEA. This CDR3 region has 13 residues. CDR3 sequence: CSVDWGGYNEQFF.

V usage is TRBV19 and J usage is TRBJ2-1; TCRdb lists TRBD1, though no DNA is available to test this call. Germline CDR1 is LNHDA and CDR2 is SQIVND (reference sequence). The CDR3 is 16 residues long. The CDR3 protein is CASSVDSGGLWNEQFF.

The V and J genes are TRBV28 and TRBJ2-1; as DNA is missing, the TRBD2 call by TCRdb cannot be tested. Germline V gene sequence: CDR1 MDHEN, CDR2 SYDVKM. The CDR3 consists of 16 residues. CDR3: CASSLVTSGSHNEQFF.

The rearrangement uses TRBV20-1 and TRBJ1-6; TCRdb's D call, TRBD1, is unchecked because there is no DNA. CDR1 is DFQATT and CDR2 is SNEGSKA in the germline V gene (reference sequence). CDR3 size: 14 residues. The CDR3 here is CSGDDRGGNSPLHF.

The CDR3 loop is CASSSAGVLNTGELFF. The chain has TRBV7-8 and TRBJ2-2; checking the TCRdb D call of TRBD2 is not possible without DNA. Germline V CDR1 and CDR2: SGHVS, FQNEAQ. CDR3 size: 16 residues.

The rearrangement links TRBV12-3 or TRBV12-4 to TRBJ2-7; TCRdb gives TRBD1 as the D gene, but with no DNA this cannot be confirmed. This CDR3 comprises 13 residues. The CDR3 sequence is CATSRAGKYEQYF.

The chain is built from TRBV21-1 and TRBJ1-2. TRBV21-1 is described as a pseudogene. This CDR3 comprises 18 residues. CDR3 loop: CASSKVSVWTAPNYGYTF.